The clone carrying this T cell receptor beta chain was recorded a few times. The data are from a study of blood T cell repertoires in COVID-19. Study information: The study drew acute and convalescent COVID-19 samples from the United States, Italy and Spain. PBMCs, B-cell-depleted T cells, or T cells provided the cDNA or gDNA that made up the material.

Germline CDR1 LGHNA, CDR2 YNFKEQ. This CDR3 spans 17 amino acids. The V segment lost 1 base and the J segment 3 bases; nucleotides outside the gene matches: 3. Authors' analysis steps: Reference gene primer amplification gave nucleated cell count estimates. The table came from immunoSEQ multiplex PCR; TCRdb's copy has only in-frame clones and leaves some out. That table is the source of V, J and clone size, and D and trimming were worked out from the DNA. This table has 250,000 to 300,000 clones, roughly 80% appearing once. This receptor was identified in a man aged 60 to 75 who had recovered from COVID-19. The chain joins TRBV4-2 to TRBJ2-2, with 12 nucleotides matching TRBD2. Sequencing was performed on peripheral blood. The CDR3 coding sequence is TGTGCCAGCAGCCAAGCTAGCGGGAGGGCAGACACCGGGGAGCTGTTTTTT. It specifies CASSQASGRADTGELFF.